A selection of T cell receptor beta chains follows, all from one sample in a study of OX40 agonist ivuxolimab in advanced cancers. This table comes from immunoSEQ multiplex PCR, and its TCRdb copy is limited to in-frame clones, with some not included. This table has tens of thousands of clones, more than 80% appearing once. The sequencing here drew on CD4+ or CD8+ T cells sorted from blood, taken in a trial of the OX40 agonist ivuxolimab. The receptors stem from an adult with an advanced solid tumor such as melanoma, head and neck, liver or kidney cancer. CDR3s include the opening cysteine and the closing phenylalanine or tryptophan. D genes are given only for firm matches. The size field is filled for only some rows; it gives once, few, many or a size class.

D gene	clone size	V gene	J gene	CDR3 DNA	CDR3 protein
TRBD2	-	TRBV11-2	TRBJ2-1	TGTGCCAGCAGCTTAGATTCGAGGGGCGCTAGCGGGGCTTACAATGAGCAGTTCTTC	CASSLDSRGASGAYNEQFF
-	-	TRBV28	TRBJ1-1	TGTGCCAGCAGTTTTCCAGTGATGAACACTGAAGCTTTCTTT	CASSFPVMNTEAFF
TRBD1	-	TRBV4-1	TRBJ1-2	TGCGCCAGCAGCCATATCTCGGGGACAGCTAACTATGGCTACACCTTC	CASSHISGTANYGYTF
-	-	TRBV27	TRBJ2-7	TGTGCCAGCAGTTTGACCGGGGGGCCCTACGAGCAGTACTTC	CASSLTGGPYEQYF
TRBD2	-	TRBV5-1	TRBJ2-5	TGCGCCAGCAGCTCCTCTTCTAGCGGGGAGGGGGAGACCCAGTACTTC	CASSSSSSGEGETQYF
TRBD2	-	TRBV13	TRBJ2-3	TGTGCCAGCGCCGGGACTAGCGATAGCACAGATACGCAGTATTTT	CASAGTSDSTDTQYF
-	-	TRBV9	TRBJ2-3	TGTGCCAGCAGCGTCGGAGCTGCAGATACGCAGTATTTT	CASSVGAADTQYF
-	-	TRBV21-1	TRBJ1-4	TGTGCCAGCAGCCAAGCAGATTATGCAACTAATGAAAAACTGTTTTTT	CASSQADYATNEKLFF
-	-	TRBV7-2	TRBJ2-5	TGTGCCAGCAGCCACCTAATGGCCCAAGAGACCCAGTACTTC	CASSHLMAQETQYF
-	medium-sized	TRBV11-2	TRBJ2-5	TGTGCCAGCAGCTCCCCCGGGACGGGGGACCAAGAGACCCAGTACTTC	CASSSPGTGDQETQYF
TRBD2	-	TRBV28	TRBJ2-1	TGTGCCAGCAGTTTTATGGGCGGGAGCAATGAGCAGTTCTTC	CASSFMGGSNEQFF
-	-	TRBV14	TRBJ2-1	TGTGCCAGCAGCGGACTGATACGGAATGAGCAGTTCTTC	CASSGLIRNEQFF
-	-	TRBV19	TRBJ1-2	TGTGCCAGTAGTAATTCTGGCCGGGGCAGGGACTATGGCTACACCTTC	CASSNSGRGRDYGYTF
-	once	TRBV28	TRBJ2-1	TGTGCCAGCAGTTTCCCGGACAGCCGCTACAATGAGCAGTTCTTC	CASSFPDSRYNEQFF
-	-	TRBV4-1	TRBJ1-2	TGCGCCAGCAGCCAAGAGGTAGTCAGGACCTATGGCTACACCTTC	CASSQEVVRTYGYTF
TRBD2	-	TRBV9	TRBJ2-7	TGTGCCAGCAGCGAATATAGCGGGCCCGCCTACGAGCAGTACTTC	CASSEYSGPAYEQYF
-	-	TRBV29-1	TRBJ1-2	TGCAGCGTCGAGCGGGGGGTGACAGGACCCTCTAACTATGGCTACACCTTC	CSVERGVTGPSNYGYTF
-	-	TRBV29-1	TRBJ2-7	TGCAGCGTTGAAGTCGATTTGGGGGCGGCCTACGAGCAGTACTTC	CSVEVDLGAAYEQYF
-	-	TRBV27	TRBJ1-2	TGTGCCAGCAGTCTTTGGGGCGGGGAGATGGGAAACTATGGCTACACCTTC	CASSLWGGEMGNYGYTF
-	-	TRBV27	TRBJ1-1	TGTGCCAGCGGGTTCGGGACTGAAGCTTTCTTT	CASGFGTEAFF
-	-	TRBV11-2	TRBJ2-3	TGTGCCAGCAGCTTTGGGTCAGATACGCAGTATTTT	CASSFGSDTQYF
-	-	TRBV6-6	TRBJ1-1	TGTGCCAGCAAAGGGTCGGGGAACACTGAAGCTTTCTTT	CASKGSGNTEAFF
-	-	TRBV27	TRBJ1-1	TGTGCCAGCTACAGGACGAACACTGAAGCTTTCTTT	CASYRTNTEAFF
-	-	TRBV29-1	TRBJ1-1	TGCAGCTGTTTCTTACCGGAGGTTGGGGGGAACACTGAAGCTTTCTTT	CSCFLPEVGGNTEAFF
-	-	TRBV2	TRBJ1-2	TGTGCCAGCAGTGGCAGGGTTGGAAATGGCTACACCTTC	CASSGRVGNGYTF
-	-	TRBV7-9	TRBJ1-5	TGTGCCAGCAGCCGATCAGGGAGGCCCCAGCATTTT	CASSRSGRPQHF
TRBD2	-	TRBV23-1	TRBJ2-2	TGCGCCAGCAGTCAATCCTCACTAGCGGGGGGCGGCACCGGGGAGCTGTTTTTT	CASSQSSLAGGGTGELFF
-	-	TRBV11-2	TRBJ2-7	TGTGCCAGTTCTCATAGCGCTACCTACGAGCAGTACTTC	CASSHSATYEQYF
-	-	TRBV28	TRBJ2-5	TGTGCCAGCAGTTCTGACAGGCCCCAAGAGACCCAGTACTTC	CASSSDRPQETQYF
-	once	TRBV19	TRBJ2-1	TGTGCCAGTAGTATAGATCTGGACTTGTACAATGAGCAGTTCTTC	CASSIDLDLYNEQFF
-	-	TRBV4-2	TRBJ2-7	TGTGCCAGCAGCCAAGTGGGGAGTTACGAGCAGTACTTC	CASSQVGSYEQYF
-	-	TRBV7-3	TRBJ2-7	TGTGCCAGCAGCTTCTCCGCAGGGTACGAGCAGTACTTC	CASSFSAGYEQYF